The present T cell receptor beta chain was sequenced within a study of blood T cells in healthy people across ages (dated by TCRdb to about 2015). Regarding the complete study: In model experiments, template switching captured about one uniquely barcoded TCR beta cDNA molecule for every two T cells. To avoid experimental bias, donors of different ages were randomly spread across the sequencing lanes. For two donors (one aged 18 to 30 and one aged 80 or older), the study analyzed two additional independent replicas of 1 million unique cDNA reads from the same blood draw. The donors were divided into four age groups: young (average 16 years), middle-aged (about 40), aged (around 67) and long-lived (around 87). To track age-related changes in TCR beta repertoire diversity, the study relied on deep sequencing normalized with unique cDNA molecular identifiers. Here is what the overall study found, with its caveats: The long-lived group showed more naive CD4+ T cells, fewer expanded clones and increased TCR diversity than the aged group, suggesting age selection. Total diversity estimates from one million sequenced T cells were considered lower bounds and underestimates. Because the CMV infection status of the donors was unknown, age-related changes in expanded clonotypes may potentially have been confounded. There was a strong correlation between observed TCR beta diversity and the percentage of naive T cells measured by flow cytometry. Conclusive comparison of naive and antigen-experienced compartments was prevented by the profiling of bulk unsorted PBMCs. Observed TCR beta diversity per million T cells fell roughly linearly with age, and a significant reduction was already apparent by age roughly 40.

Systemically healthy Caucasian individuals from Russia, around 38 in total and aged about 6 to 95 years, were included as donors. Each donor gave approximately 9.3 milliliters of peripheral blood, collected into EDTA-treated Vacutainer tubes. Ficoll-Paque density-gradient centrifugation was used to isolate PBMCs, with at least 6.5 million per sample. Total RNA was extracted from PBMCs with Trizol reagent, with at least 6 micrograms obtained per sample. For every donor, an aliquot of PBMCs went through flow cytometry to measure the percentages of naive CD45RAhigh/CD27high T cells. This clonotype was counted between two and nine times. Its antigen is still unknown. Base qualities are missing; no much larger clone stands one base away. The library was produced with 5' RACE. Sequencer: Illumina HiSeq 2500. A second about 7 to 11 cycle PCR used a sample-barcoded 5' primer and a J-beta primer mix. A unique molecular identifier was introduced onto each TCR beta cDNA molecule by a template-switch 5' adaptor carrying 12 random nucleotides. Each sample yielded at least 2.5 million CDR3-containing paired-end reads. All of the RNA was converted into first-strand cDNA using the Mint cDNA synthesis kit, with a TRBC-specific oligonucleotide serving as the primer. After uracil-DNA glycosylase treatment, a first 18-cycle PCR used universal primers M1SS and BC2_uni_R on all cDNA. The published analysis was carried out like this. Each sample was normalized by randomly selecting 1 million high-quality reads, each carrying a distinct molecular identifier. Instead of being binned into consensus sequences, reads that shared molecular identifiers were thrown out. MiTCR, set to a Q25 quality threshold and the strictest error-elimination algorithm, was used for CDR3 identification, clonotype clustering and error correction. A nonparametric unseen species model using Euler transformation provided a lower-bound estimate of total TCR beta diversity. Using fastp at Q25 and MiXCR, TCRdb reprocessed the public reads and kept productive beta chains. Rows matching on CDR3 protein sequence are summarized as one entry with the most common DNA and genes. The V and J calls reflect TCRdb's pipeline rather than the authors' work. This sample comprises approximately 800,000 distinct CDR3 sequences, about 53% of them detected only once. The ten most abundant clones make up around 40% of the sample.

The receptor's source is an elderly man in good health. The sample was blood.

The base sequence is TGTGCCAGCAGCTTAGCGCGGAATAGAAACAATGAGCAGTTCTTC. This translates into CASSLARNRNNEQFF. The sequence links TRBV7-2 to TRBJ2-1; the D gene is not confidently resolved. Between the V and J ends, shortened by 0 bases and 5 bases respectively, the junction contains 11 bases. The CDR3 runs 15 amino acids, cysteine and phenylalanine included. Solely the CDR3 DNA is kept, with 45 bases framed from the first base. The CDR1 and CDR2 encoded by the germline V gene are SGHTA and FQGNSA.